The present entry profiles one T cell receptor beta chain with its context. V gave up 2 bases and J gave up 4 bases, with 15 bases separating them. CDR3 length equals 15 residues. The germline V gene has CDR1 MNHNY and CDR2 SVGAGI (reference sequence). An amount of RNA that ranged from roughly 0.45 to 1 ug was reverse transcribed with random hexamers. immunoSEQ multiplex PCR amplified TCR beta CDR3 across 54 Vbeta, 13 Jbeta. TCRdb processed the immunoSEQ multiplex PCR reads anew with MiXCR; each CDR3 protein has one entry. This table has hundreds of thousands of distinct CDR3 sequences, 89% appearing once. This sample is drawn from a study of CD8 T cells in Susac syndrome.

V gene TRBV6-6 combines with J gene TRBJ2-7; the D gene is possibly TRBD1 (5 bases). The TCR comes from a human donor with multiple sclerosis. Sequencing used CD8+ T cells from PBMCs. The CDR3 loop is CASSYLSGAGYEQYF. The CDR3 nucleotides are TGTGCCAGCAGTTACCTCTCTGGGGCCGGGTACGAGCAGTACTTC.